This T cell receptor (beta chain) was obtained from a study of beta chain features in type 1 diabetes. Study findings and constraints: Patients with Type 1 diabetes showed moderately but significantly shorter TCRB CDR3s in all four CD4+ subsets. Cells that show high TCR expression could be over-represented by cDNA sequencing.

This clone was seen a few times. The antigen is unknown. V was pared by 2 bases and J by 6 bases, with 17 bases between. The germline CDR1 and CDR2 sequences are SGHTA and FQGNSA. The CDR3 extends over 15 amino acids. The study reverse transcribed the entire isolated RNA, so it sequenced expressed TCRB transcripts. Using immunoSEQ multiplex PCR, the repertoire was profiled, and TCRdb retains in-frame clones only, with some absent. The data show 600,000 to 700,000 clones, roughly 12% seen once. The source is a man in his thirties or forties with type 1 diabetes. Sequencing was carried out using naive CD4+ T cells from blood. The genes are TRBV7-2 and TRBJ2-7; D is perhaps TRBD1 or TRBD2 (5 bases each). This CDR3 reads CASSLTGTAVGEQYF. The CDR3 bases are TGTGCCAGCAGCTTAACCGGGACCGCCGTGGGCGAGCAGTACTTC.